This TCR beta chain emerged from a study of T cell repertoires in cytomegalovirus infection. About the study: Evidence of both CMV infection and a matching HLA type came from public TCR beta signatures. Whole-study findings and limits: The ex vivo response was dominated by HLA-C-restricted CMV-specific TCR beta clonotypes.

The CDR3 consists of 13 residues. Per germline, CDR1 WSHSY and CDR2 SAAADI. The ends were cut back, 3 bases at V and 4 bases at J, with 9 bases in the middle. TCRdb analysed the reads with MiXCR anew, one entry per CDR3 protein. The profile covers about 920,000 distinct CDR3 sequences, with around 30% appearing a single time and roughly an eighth taken by the ten largest. Concerning this clonotype itself: The antigen remains undetermined.

Here the sequenced sample was cultured CD8+ T cells from PBMCs, taken from culture after CMV antigen stimulation. The sequence was collected from a human donor in good health (CMV status not recorded). Some clones in this sample may be carry-over from other donors' samples. V is TRBV10-2 and J is TRBJ1-2, with D possibly matching TRBD1 (6 bases). The CDR3 loop reads CASSEGQTYGYTF. The CDR3 DNA sequence: TGCGCCAGCAGTGAAGGACAGACCTATGGCTACACCTTC.